The source of this T cell receptor beta chain is a study of OX40 agonist ivuxolimab in advanced cancers. The wider study: Melanoma, hepatocellular carcinoma, head and neck or renal cell cancer occurred in dose-escalation patients. The group had a mean age of around 60 years, ranged from roughly 20 to 79, and was approximately 81% male. General observations from the study: Normalized expansion of T-cell clones was also low for some nonresponders.

Clones were read by immunoSEQ multiplex PCR, and TCRdb kept only the in-frame ones, dropping some. Of 81,000 or so clones listed, 88% are singletons. Regarding this clone: Its antigen is unknown.

CDR3 size: 14 residues. Looked up from germline, CDR1 is MDHEN and CDR2 is SYDVKM. The trim removed 7 bases at V and 2 bases at J, leaving 6 bases unmatched. The chain has TRBV28 and TRBJ2-7, with 9 bases matching TRBD1. The sample consisted of CD4+ or CD8+ T cells sorted from blood, taken in a trial of the OX40 agonist ivuxolimab. The receptor comes from an adult with an advanced solid tumor such as melanoma, head and neck, liver or kidney cancer. Here the CDR3 DNA reads TGTGCCAGCACCGGGGGGACAGGGACCTACGAGCAGTACTTC. This codes for CASTGGTGTYEQYF.